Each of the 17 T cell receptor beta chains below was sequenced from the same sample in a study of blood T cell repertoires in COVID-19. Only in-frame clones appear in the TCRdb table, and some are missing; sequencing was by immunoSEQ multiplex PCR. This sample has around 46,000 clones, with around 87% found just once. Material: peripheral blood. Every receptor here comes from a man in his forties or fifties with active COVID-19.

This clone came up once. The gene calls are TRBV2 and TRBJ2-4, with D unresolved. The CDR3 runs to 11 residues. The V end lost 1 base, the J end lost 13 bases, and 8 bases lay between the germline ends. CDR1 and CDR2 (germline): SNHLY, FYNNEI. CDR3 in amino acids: CASSEGARQYF. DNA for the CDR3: TGTGCCAGCAGTGAAGGGGCCAGGCAGTACTTC.

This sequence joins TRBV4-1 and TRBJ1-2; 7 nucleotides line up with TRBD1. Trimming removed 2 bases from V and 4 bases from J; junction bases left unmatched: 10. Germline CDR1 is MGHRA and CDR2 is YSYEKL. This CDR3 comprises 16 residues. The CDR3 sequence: CASSQNPGQLIYGYTF. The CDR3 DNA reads TGCGCCAGCAGCCAAAACCCGGGACAGTTAATCTATGGCTACACCTTC.

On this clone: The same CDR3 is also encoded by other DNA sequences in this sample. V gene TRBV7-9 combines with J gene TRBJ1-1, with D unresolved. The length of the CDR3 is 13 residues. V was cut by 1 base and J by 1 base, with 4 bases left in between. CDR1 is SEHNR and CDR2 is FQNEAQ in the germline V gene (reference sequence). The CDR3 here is CASSLGQNTEAFF. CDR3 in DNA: TGTGCCAGCAGCTTAGGACAGAACACTGAAGCTTTCTTT.

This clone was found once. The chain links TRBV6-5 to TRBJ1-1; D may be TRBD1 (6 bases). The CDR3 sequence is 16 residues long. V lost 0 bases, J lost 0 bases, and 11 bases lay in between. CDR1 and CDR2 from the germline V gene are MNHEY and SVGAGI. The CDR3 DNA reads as TGTGCCAGCAGTTACTCCGCCCAGGGGATGAACACTGAAGCTTTCTTT. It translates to CASSYSAQGMNTEAFF.

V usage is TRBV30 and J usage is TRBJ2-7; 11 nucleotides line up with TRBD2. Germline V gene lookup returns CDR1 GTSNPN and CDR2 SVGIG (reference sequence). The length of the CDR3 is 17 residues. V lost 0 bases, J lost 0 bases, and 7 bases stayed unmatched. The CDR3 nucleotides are TGTGCCTGGAGTGTAAAGGGACTAGCGGAGACCTCCTACGAGCAGTACTTC. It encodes CAWSVKGLAETSYEQYF.

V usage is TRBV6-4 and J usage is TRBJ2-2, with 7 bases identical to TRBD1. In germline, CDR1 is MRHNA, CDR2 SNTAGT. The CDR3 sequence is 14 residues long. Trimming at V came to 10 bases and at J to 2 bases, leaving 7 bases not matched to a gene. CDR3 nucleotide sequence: TGTGCCAACCACAGGGGTAGTAACACCGGGGAGCTGTTTTTT. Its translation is CANHRGSNTGELFF.

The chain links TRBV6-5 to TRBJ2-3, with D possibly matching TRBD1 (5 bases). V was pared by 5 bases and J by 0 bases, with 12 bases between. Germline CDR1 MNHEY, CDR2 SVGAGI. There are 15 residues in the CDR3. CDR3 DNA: TGTGCCAGCAGTCTTGACAGCCCAAGCACAGATACGCAGTATTTT. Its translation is CASSLDSPSTDTQYF.

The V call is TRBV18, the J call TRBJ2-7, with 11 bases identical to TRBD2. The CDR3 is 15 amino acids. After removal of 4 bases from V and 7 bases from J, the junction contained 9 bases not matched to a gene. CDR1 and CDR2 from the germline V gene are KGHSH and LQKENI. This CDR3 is CASSLTSGTLGEQYF. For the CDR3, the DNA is TGTGCCAGCTCACTGACTAGCGGGACCTTGGGGGAGCAGTACTTC. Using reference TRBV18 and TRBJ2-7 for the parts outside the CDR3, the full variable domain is NAGVMQNPRHLVRRRGQEARLRCSPMKGHSHVYWYRQLPEEGLKFMVYLQKENIIDESGMPKERFSAEFPKEGPSILRIQQVVRGDSAAYFCASSLTSGTLGEQYFGPGTRLTVT.

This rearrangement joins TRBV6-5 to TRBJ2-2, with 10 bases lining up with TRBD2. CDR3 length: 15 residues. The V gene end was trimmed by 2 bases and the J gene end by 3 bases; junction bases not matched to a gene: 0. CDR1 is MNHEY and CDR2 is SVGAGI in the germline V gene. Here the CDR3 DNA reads TGTGCCAGCAGTTACGGGACTAGCGACACCGGGGAGCTGTTTTTT. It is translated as CASSYGTSDTGELFF.

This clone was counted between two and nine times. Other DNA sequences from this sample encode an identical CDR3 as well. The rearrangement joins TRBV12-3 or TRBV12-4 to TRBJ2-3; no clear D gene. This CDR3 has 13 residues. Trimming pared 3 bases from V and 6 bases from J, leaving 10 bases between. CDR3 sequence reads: CASSFSRADTQYF. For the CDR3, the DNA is TGTGCCAGCAGTTTCTCCCGCGCGGATACGCAGTATTTT.

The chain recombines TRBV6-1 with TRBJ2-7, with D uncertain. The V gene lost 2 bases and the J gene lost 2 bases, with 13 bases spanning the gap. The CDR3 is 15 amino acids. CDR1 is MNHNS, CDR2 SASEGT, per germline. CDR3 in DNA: TGTGCCAGCAGTGAAAGACACTCAACCGCCTACGAGCAGTACTTC. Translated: CASSERHSTAYEQYF.

For the CDR3, the DNA is TGTGCCAGCAGTCGGGGGGACTTTTCCACAGATACGCAGTATTTT. As protein: CASSRGDFSTDTQYF. The chain carries TRBV28 and TRBJ2-3; TRBD2 matches 7 bases. With 5 bases clipped from V and 2 bases from J, the junction kept 7 bases outside the gene matches. This CDR3 is 15 amino acids long. CDR1 MDHEN and CDR2 SYDVKM come from the germline V gene.

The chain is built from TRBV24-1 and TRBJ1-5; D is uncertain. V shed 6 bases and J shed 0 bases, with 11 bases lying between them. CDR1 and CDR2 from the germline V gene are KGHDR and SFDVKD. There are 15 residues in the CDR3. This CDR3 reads CATSPRGISNQPQHF. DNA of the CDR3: TGTGCCACCAGTCCCCGCGGAATTAGCAATCAGCCCCAGCATTTT.

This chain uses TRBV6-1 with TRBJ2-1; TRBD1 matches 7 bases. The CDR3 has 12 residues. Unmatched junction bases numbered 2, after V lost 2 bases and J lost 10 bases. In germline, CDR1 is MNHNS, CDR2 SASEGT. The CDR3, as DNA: TGTGCCAGCAGTGAATTCAGGGGGGAGCAGTTCTTC. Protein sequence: CASSEFRGEQFF.

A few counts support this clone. CDR3 coding DNA: TGTGCCATCGCTGACAGAAACTCCTACGAGCAGTACTTC. This sequence encodes CAIADRNSYEQYF. V and J are TRBV10-3 and TRBJ2-7; possible D gene TRBD1, 5 bases. The CDR3 contains 13 residues. Germline V gene sequence: CDR1 ENHRY, CDR2 SYGVKD. The V end was cut by 8 bases, the J end by 0 bases, with 11 bases between.

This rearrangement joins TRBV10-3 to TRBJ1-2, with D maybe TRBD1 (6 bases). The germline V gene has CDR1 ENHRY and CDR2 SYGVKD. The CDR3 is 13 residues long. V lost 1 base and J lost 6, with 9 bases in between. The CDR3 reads CAISEYGTHGYTF. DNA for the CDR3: TGTGCCATCAGTGAGTATGGGACACATGGCTACACCTTC.

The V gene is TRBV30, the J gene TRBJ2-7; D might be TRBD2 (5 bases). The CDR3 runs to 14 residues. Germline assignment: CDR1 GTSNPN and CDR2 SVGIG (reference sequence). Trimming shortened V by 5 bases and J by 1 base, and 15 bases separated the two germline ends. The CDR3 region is CAWSVRGQSYEQYF. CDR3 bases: TGTGCCTGGTCGGTACGCGGGCAATCCTACGAGCAGTACTTC.